The sequence of this T cell receptor beta chain was determined in a study of shared clonotypes between healthy human individuals. With V trimmed by 3 bases and J by 6 bases, 4 bases remained unmatched. This CDR3 spans 14 amino acids. The germline CDR1 and CDR2 sequences are MNHEY and SMNVEV (reference sequence). Assay: immunoSEQ multiplex PCR; the TCRdb copy retains only in-frame clones and omits some. The table lists more than 550,000 clones, about nine tenths of them singletons. The receptor comes from a man between 18 and 35 years old in good health. Some clones in this sample may be carry-over from other donors' samples. Sequencing used memory CD8+ T cells from PBMCs. As to subset: CD45RO+ cells pooled with CCR7-negative TemRA cells. This rearrangement joins TRBV27 to TRBJ2-1; 8 bases agree with TRBD2. The CDR3 loop reads CASSFGGTSNEQFF. The CDR3 DNA is TGTGCCAGCAGTTTTGGCGGGACTAGCAATGAGCAGTTCTTC.